This TCR beta chain is from a study of blood T cell repertoires in COVID-19. Across the whole study: Samples came from the United States, Italy and Spain, spanning acute and convalescent COVID-19. PBMCs, B-cell-depleted T cells, or T cells provided the cDNA or gDNA that made up the material.

Original data processing: By means of reference gene primer amplification, nucleated cell counts were estimated. Profiled with immunoSEQ multiplex PCR; TCRdb holds only in-frame clones, not every one. D and trimming come from the DNA, and the V and J calls and clone size come from that table. The data hold fewer than 80,000 clones, with 88% observed a single time. Trimming took off 0 bases at V and 8 bases at J, with 10 bases between the two ends. Germline V lookup: CDR1 MNHEY, CDR2 SMNVEV (reference sequence). CDR3 size: 13 residues. Sequenced input: peripheral blood. The sequence derives from a human donor in a cohort sampled during active COVID-19. The chain couples TRBV27 to TRBJ1-1; D may be TRBD1 (5 bases). The CDR3 loop is CASSLSAGREAFF. The DNA for the CDR3 is TGTGCCAGCAGTTTATCAGCAGGGCGGGAAGCTTTCTTT.